These 22 T cell receptor beta chains were all obtained from the same sample, sequenced in a study of shared clonotypes between healthy human individuals. TCRdb's copy holds only in-frame clones and misses some; the assay was immunoSEQ multiplex PCR. The table records approximately 700,000 clones, around 73% of them present only once. Source material: memory CD4+ T cells sorted from blood. Stated subset: CD45RA-negative fraction. The receptors here all came from a woman younger than 45 in good health.

The J gene is TRBJ1-4, the V gene TRBV30; tentative D call: TRBD1 (5 bases). The CDR3 is 11 residues long. Per germline, CDR1 GTSNPN and CDR2 SVGIG (reference sequence). V was pared by 1 base and J by 8 bases, with 5 bases between. The DNA of the CDR3 is TGTGCCTGGAGTGGGGGGGAAAAACTGTTTTTT. Its protein is CAWSGGEKLFF. Full variable domain (rest looked up from reference TRBV30 and TRBJ1-4): SQTIHQWPATLVQPVGSPLSLECTVEGTSNPNLYWYRQAAGRGLQLLFYSVGIGQISSEVPQNLSASRPQDRQFILSSKKLLLSDSGFYLCAWSGGEKLFFGSGTQLSVL.

The chain combines TRBV25-1 with TRBJ1-3; TRBD1 matches 11 bases. J was trimmed by 2 bases and V by 5 bases; bases with no gene match: 8. The CDR3 is made up of 17 amino acids. The V gene's germline CDR1 is MGHDK and CDR2 SYGVNS. The DNA of the CDR3 is TGTGCCAGCAGTCCTAGGACAGGGGGCTTCACTGGAAACACCATATATTTT. Its translation: CASSPRTGGFTGNTIYF.

This rearrangement joins TRBV6-1 to TRBJ1-2, with TRBD1 matching 9 bases. Germline CDR1 and CDR2: MNHNS and SASEGT. The CDR3 extends over 15 amino acids. V gave up 6 bases and J gave up 2 bases; unmatched junction bases: 7. Here the CDR3 reads CASREGGQGNYGYTF. The DNA of the CDR3 is TGTGCCAGCAGGGAGGGAGGACAGGGGAACTATGGCTACACCTTC.

CDR3 sequence reads: CASSVGGVVETQYF. The CDR3, as DNA: TGTGCCAGCAGCGTAGGGGGAGTGGTAGAGACCCAGTACTTC. The rearrangement links TRBV9 to TRBJ2-5, with D possibly being TRBD2 (5 bases). Trimming cost V 0 bases and J 4 bases, with 10 bases left between them. The germline V gene encodes CDR1 SGDLS and CDR2 YYNGEE. This CDR3 comprises 14 residues.

The chain combines TRBV5-4 with TRBJ2-7, with 10 positions matching TRBD1. This CDR3 region has 15 residues. The V gene's germline CDR1 is SGHNT and CDR2 YYREEE (reference sequence). The J segment lost 2 bases and the V segment lost 4 bases, leaving 6 bases of the junction unmatched. The CDR3 region has the DNA TGTGCCAGCAGCCGCTCCGGGACAGGGGCCTACGAGCAGTACTTC. Translated: CASSRSGTGAYEQYF. Based on the CDR3 plus reference TRBV5-4 and TRBJ2-7, the full variable domain is ETGVTQSPTHLIKTRGQQVTLRCSSQSGHNTVSWYQQALGQGPQFIFQYYREEENGRGNFPPRFSGLQFPNYSSELNVNALELDDSALYLCASSRSGTGAYEQYFGPGTRLTVT.

To note about this clone: The sample holds other DNA sequences that translate to the same CDR3. This chain connects TRBV7-9 to TRBJ1-5; TRBD1 aligns across 9 bases. V was clipped by 5 bases and J by 2 bases; unmatched bases: 4. The length of the CDR3 is 15 residues. Germline CDR1 and CDR2: SEHNR and FQNEAQ (reference sequence). CDR3 bases: TGTGCCAGCAGCCCACAGGGGGCTGGCAATCAGCCCCAGCATTTT. As protein: CASSPQGAGNQPQHF.

This clone has just one count. Other DNA sequences in this sample translate to the same CDR3. CDR3 sequence reads: CASSLGLSGANVLTF. Here the CDR3 DNA reads TGTGCCAGCAGCTTAGGTCTCTCTGGGGCCAACGTCCTGACTTTC. The gene calls are TRBV7-2 and TRBJ2-6; D gene unclear. Germline V CDR1 and CDR2: SGHTA, FQGNSA. The CDR3 has 15 amino acids. Trimming cost V 1 base and J 0 bases, with 4 bases left between them.

This clone was observed at least ten times. Other DNA sequences from this sample encode an identical CDR3 as well. The chain has TRBV28 and TRBJ1-5, with D uncertain. This CDR3 spans 11 amino acids. CDR1 is MDHEN, CDR2 SYDVKM, per germline. Between the trimmed V and J ends, which lost 3 bases and 4 bases, there was a span of 1 base. CDR3 nucleotide sequence: TGTGCCAGCAGTTTGAATCAGCCCCAGCATTTT. Its translation is CASSLNQPQHF.

The chain has TRBV6-5 and TRBJ1-2; D gene ambiguous. The CDR3 sequence is 13 residues long. V lost 2 bases, J lost 5 bases, and 9 bases lay in between. Germline CDR1 and CDR2: MNHEY and SVGAGI. CDR3 amino acids: CASSYDKEYGYTF. Written as DNA, the CDR3 is TGTGCCAGCAGTTACGATAAGGAGTATGGCTACACCTTC.

The chain carries TRBV2 and TRBJ2-2; 8 positions agree with TRBD2. Germline V lookup: CDR1 SNHLY, CDR2 FYNNEI. V lost 7 bases to trimming and J lost 6 bases; unmatched junction nucleotides: 10. This CDR3 spans 15 amino acids. This chain's CDR3 is CASNRKTSEAGELFF. CDR3 bases: TGTGCCAGCAACCGGAAGACTAGCGAGGCCGGGGAGCTGTTTTTT.

This chain links TRBV2 with TRBJ1-2; 7 bases fit TRBD1. Germline CDR1 and CDR2: SNHLY and FYNNEI. V lost 11 bases and J lost 12; bases outside the gene matches: 15. This CDR3 contains 12 residues. CDR3 DNA: TGTGCCGGCGGTACAGGGGCGCCAGCCGACACCTTC. It specifies CAGGTGAPADTF.

The chain links TRBV29-1 to TRBJ2-5; 12 bases are shared with TRBD1. Germline V lookup: CDR1 SQVTM, CDR2 ANQGSEA. Germline trimming cut 6 bases from V and 1 base from J; bases unmatched to any gene: 0. The CDR3 is made up of 13 amino acids. For the CDR3, the DNA is TGCAGCGTGGGACAGGGGGCCCAAGAGACCCAGTACTTC. Translation gives CSVGQGAQETQYF.

This clone was recorded a few times. The CDR3: CASSRQRQAGTGELFF. The CDR3, as DNA: TGTGCCAGCAGTCGACAACGGCAGGCAGGCACCGGGGAGCTGTTTTTT. The rearrangement joins TRBV27 to TRBJ2-2; D call uncertain. This CDR3 is 16 amino acids long. From germline, CDR1 is MNHEY and CDR2 SMNVEV (reference sequence). The V and J ends lost 5 bases and 4 bases respectively, with 17 bases between them.

There are a few counts of this clone. The V and J genes are TRBV5-6 and TRBJ2-7; D is possibly TRBD1 or TRBD2 (5 bases each). The germline gives CDR1 SGHDT, CDR2 YYEEEE. V was shortened by 1 base and J by 0 bases, with 11 bases between the two germline ends. There are 15 residues in the CDR3. The CDR3 DNA follows: TGTGCCAGCAGCTTGCGGGGCCACGTCTCCTACGAGCAGTACTTC. Its translation is CASSLRGHVSYEQYF.

This chain connects TRBV5-4 to TRBJ1-1; 7 nucleotides align to TRBD1. The V and J ends lost 4 bases and 2 bases, in that order; junction bases with no gene match: 8. CDR3 size: 15 residues. Germline CDR1 SGHNT, CDR2 YYREEE (reference sequence). The CDR3 loop is CASSLPGQRNTEAFF. CDR3 sequence (DNA): TGTGCCAGCAGCCTCCCGGGACAGCGAAACACTGAAGCTTTCTTT.

This chain joins TRBV2 and TRBJ1-4, with no clear D. Germline loops: CDR1 SNHLY, CDR2 FYNNEI. CDR3 length: 13 amino acids. V lost 7 bases and J lost 0, with 6 bases in between. The CDR3 here is CASNSATNEKLFF. The CDR3 DNA sequence: TGTGCCAGCAACAGTGCAACTAATGAAAAACTGTTTTTT. Combining the CDR3 with reference TRBV2 and TRBJ1-4 gives the whole variable domain EPEVTQTPSHQVTQMGQEVILRCVPISNHLYFYWYRQILGQKVEFLVSFYNNEISEKSEIFDDQFSVERPDGSNFTLKIRSTKLEDSAMYFCASNSATNEKLFFGSGTQLSVL.

This clone was seen only a few times. This chain connects TRBV7-2 to TRBJ1-2, with TRBD1 identical over 7 bases. Germline CDR1 reads SGHTA; CDR2 reads FQGNSA. The CDR3 is made up of 14 amino acids. After removal of 8 bases from V and 4 bases from J, the junction contained 10 bases not matched to a gene. The CDR3 protein is CASGPPGQLYGYTF. DNA of the CDR3: TGTGCCAGCGGCCCACCGGGACAGCTCTATGGCTACACCTTC.

The V call is TRBV19, the J call TRBJ1-2, with 7 bases identical to TRBD1. CDR3 size: 14 residues. V shed 7 bases, J shed 8 bases, and the junction held 13 bases outside the gene matches. Germline V gene lookup returns CDR1 LNHDA and CDR2 SQIVND (reference sequence). The CDR3 nucleotides are TGTGCCAGTACCAGGCCCGGGACAGTAGACGGCTACACCTTC. As protein: CASTRPGTVDGYTF. Supplemented by reference TRBV19 and TRBJ1-2, the full variable domain reads DGGITQSPKYLFRKEGQNVTLSCEQNLNHDAMYWYRQDPGQGLRLIYYSQIVNDFQKGDIAEGYSVSREKKESFPLTVTSAQKNPTAFYLCASTRPGTVDGYTFGSGTRLTVV.

The chain has TRBV5-8 and TRBJ2-1; 7 nucleotides agree with TRBD2. V was clipped by 2 bases and J by 8 bases; unmatched bases: 7. The germline gives CDR1 SGHTS, CDR2 YDEGEE. CDR3 size: 14 residues. CDR3 sequence reads: CASSFLGGRDEQFF. In DNA form, the CDR3 reads TGTGCCAGCAGCTTCCTGGGAGGGAGGGATGAGCAGTTCTTC.

Only a few counts were recorded for this clone. Other DNA variants within this sample encode the same CDR3. The rearrangement joins TRBV20-1 to TRBJ2-7; D ambiguous. The ends were cut back, 6 bases at V and 4 bases at J, with 10 bases in the middle. The CDR3 is made up of 11 amino acids. Germline V lookup: CDR1 DFQATT, CDR2 SNEGSKA (reference sequence). CDR3: CSATASYEQYF. For the CDR3, the DNA is TGCAGTGCGACGGCATCGTACGAGCAGTACTTC.

This clone has just one count. This rearrangement joins TRBV27 to TRBJ1-5, with 8 nucleotides matching TRBD1. This CDR3 has 14 amino acids. The trim removed 5 bases at V and 7 bases at J, leaving 7 bases unmatched. Germline V gene data show CDR1 as MNHEY and CDR2 as SMNVEV (reference sequence). This CDR3 is CASSIGQGKQPQHF. DNA for the CDR3: TGTGCCAGCAGTATCGGACAGGGAAAACAGCCCCAGCATTTT.

This sequence joins TRBV18 and TRBJ1-1; 8 bases line up with TRBD1. The CDR3 runs to 13 residues. Germline V gene data show CDR1 as KGHSH and CDR2 as LQKENI. Trimming at V came to 6 bases and at J to 1 base, leaving 1 base not matched to a gene. The CDR3 region is CASSTGGNTEAFF. In nucleotides, the CDR3 is TGTGCCAGCTCCACAGGGGGGAACACTGAAGCTTTCTTT.